The clone carrying this TCR beta chain was found once. Followed longitudinally, the Seattle patients had been enrolled during active infection. These data come from a study of blood T cell repertoires in COVID-19. The table came from immunoSEQ multiplex PCR; TCRdb's copy has only in-frame clones and leaves some out. The sample shows under 250,000 clones, about 82% of them seen only once. Losses at the gene ends were 6 bases for V and 9 bases for J; bases not matched to a gene: 8. Germline CDR1 SNHLY, CDR2 FYNNEI. The CDR3 totals 15 residues. The clonotype originates from a woman of 80 years or more with COVID-19, enrolled during active disease. The chain couples TRBV2 to TRBJ2-1, with 13 bases that match TRBD2. What was sequenced was peripheral blood. The CDR3 spells CASRPTSGGAGEQFF. CDR3 nucleotides: TGTGCCAGCAGGCCTACTAGCGGGGGGGCGGGTGAGCAGTTCTTC.